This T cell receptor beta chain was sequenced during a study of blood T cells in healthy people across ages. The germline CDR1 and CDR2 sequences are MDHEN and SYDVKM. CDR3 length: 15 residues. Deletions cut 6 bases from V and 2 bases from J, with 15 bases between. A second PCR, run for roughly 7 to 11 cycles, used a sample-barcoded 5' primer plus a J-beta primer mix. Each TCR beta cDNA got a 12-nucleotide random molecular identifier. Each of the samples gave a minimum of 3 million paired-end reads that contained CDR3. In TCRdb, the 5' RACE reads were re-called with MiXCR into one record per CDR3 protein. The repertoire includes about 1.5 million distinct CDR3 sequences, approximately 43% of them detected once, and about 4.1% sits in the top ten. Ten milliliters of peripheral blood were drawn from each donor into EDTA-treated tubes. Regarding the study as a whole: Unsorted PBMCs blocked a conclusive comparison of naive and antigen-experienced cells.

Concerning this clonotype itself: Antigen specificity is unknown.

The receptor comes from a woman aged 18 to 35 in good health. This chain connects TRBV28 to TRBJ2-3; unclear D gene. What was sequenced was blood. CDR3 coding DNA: TGTGCCAGCAGGATCCATCCCCCGCTCACAGATACGCAGTATTTT. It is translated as CASRIHPPLTDTQYF.